This T cell receptor (beta chain) was documented in a study of human T cells and chemical hapten exposure. General observations from the study: Having alopecia, the donors may differ immunologically from healthy people.

TCRdb processed the RACE reads anew with MiXCR; each CDR3 protein has one entry. The data show 80,000 to 100,000 distinct CDR3 sequences, approximately 13% seen once. Germline values: CDR1 MNHEY, CDR2 SMNVEV (reference sequence). Trimming pared 6 bases from V and 0 bases from J, leaving 9 bases between. The CDR3 runs to 14 residues. Time point: patch test 1, 2 weeks after DPC sensitization. Specified treatment: therapeutic diphenylcyclopropenone sensitization with weekly scalp DPC. Prior to application of each patch test, blood was drawn. Unfractionated whole blood was the source from which total RNA was extracted. Of note for this clonotype: What it recognizes is unknown.

The chain employs TRBV27 and TRBJ2-1; no clear D. This material consisted of whole blood, taken in connection with sensitization to the hapten diphenylcyclopropenone (DPC). This TCR came from a woman aged 40-49 years with alopecia areata. Some clones in this sample may be carry-over from other donors' samples. CDR3 loop: CASRFISSYNEQFF. The CDR3 DNA sequence: TGTGCCAGCAGGTTCATAAGCTCCTACAATGAGCAGTTCTTC.